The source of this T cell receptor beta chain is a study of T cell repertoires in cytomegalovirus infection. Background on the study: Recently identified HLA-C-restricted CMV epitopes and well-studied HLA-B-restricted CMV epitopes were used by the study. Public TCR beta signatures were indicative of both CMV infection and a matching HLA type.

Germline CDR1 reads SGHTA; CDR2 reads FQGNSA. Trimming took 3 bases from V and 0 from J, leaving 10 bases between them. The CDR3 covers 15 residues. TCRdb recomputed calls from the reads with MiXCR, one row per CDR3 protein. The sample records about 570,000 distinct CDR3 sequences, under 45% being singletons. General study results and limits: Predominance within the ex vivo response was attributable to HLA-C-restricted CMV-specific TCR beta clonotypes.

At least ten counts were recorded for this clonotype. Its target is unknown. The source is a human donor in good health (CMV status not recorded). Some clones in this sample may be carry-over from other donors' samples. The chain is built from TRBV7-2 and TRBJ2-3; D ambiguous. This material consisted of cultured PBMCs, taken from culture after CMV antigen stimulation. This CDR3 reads CASSFNRPSTDTQYF. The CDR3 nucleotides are TGTGCCAGCAGCTTTAACAGACCGAGCACAGATACGCAGTATTTT.